One sample yielded the 13 T cell receptor beta chains listed below, sequenced in a study of T cells in Graves' hyperthyroidism and ophthalmopathy. From RNA transcripts, TCR beta CDR3 regions were amplified. The HTBI primer set drove a first-round RT-PCR of the TCR CDR3. MiXCR, applied by TCRdb to the multiplex PCR reads, yields one record per CDR3 protein. The sample includes roughly 630,000 distinct CDR3 sequences, approximately 15% seen only once; the top ten take under 8%. Sample: blood. The receptor source for this set is a woman in her twenties or thirties with Graves' hyperthyroidism.

This clonotype was seen repeatedly, ten times or more. The chain couples TRBV5-1 to TRBJ2-1; 7 bases agree with TRBD2. The CDR3 is 16 amino acids. Germline V gene lookup returns CDR1 SGHRS and CDR2 YFSETQ. V gave up 4 bases and J gave up 6 bases; unmatched junction bases: 13. The CDR3 here is CASSLSPGGLSNEQFF. The CDR3 coding sequence is TGCGCCAGCAGCCTCTCCCCGGGGGGTCTATCCAATGAGCAGTTCTTC.

This clonotype was seen at least ten times. The chain combines TRBV3-1 with TRBJ2-7; no definite D call. The CDR3 consists of 12 residues. CDR1 and CDR2 (germline): LGHDT, YNNKEL (reference sequence). Trimming removed 5 bases at V and 4 bases at J, with 9 bases between. CDR3 residues: CASSTEEYEQYF. The CDR3, as DNA: TGTGCCAGCAGCACTGAAGAATACGAGCAGTACTTC.

The sample holds many counts of this clonotype. Here the CDR3 DNA reads TGTGCCAGCAGTCGACCGGGACGTCGGGTTGGCTACACCTTC. Translating it yields CASSRPGRRVGYTF. V usage is TRBV2 and J usage is TRBJ1-2; perhaps TRBD1 as D (5 bases). Germline CDR1 and CDR2: SNHLY and FYNNEI. The CDR3 runs to 14 residues. V was trimmed by 5 bases and J by 7 bases, leaving 17 bases between them.

In this sample, this clonotype turned up many times. CDR3 sequence reads: CASGFRPGTGGRDTEAFF. CDR3 coding DNA: TGTGCTAGTGGTTTCCGTCCCGGGACAGGGGGAAGGGACACTGAAGCTTTCTTT. The rearrangement uses TRBV12-5 and TRBJ1-1; 11 bases are a match to TRBD1. With 3 bases clipped from V and 3 bases from J, the junction kept 12 bases outside the gene matches. The V gene's germline CDR1 is LGHNT and CDR2 FRNRAP. This CDR3 has 18 residues.

This chain uses TRBV4-3 with TRBJ2-7; D may be TRBD2 (6 bases). V was clipped by 0 bases and J by 3 bases, with 12 bases between them. The CDR3 has 15 amino acids. Germline V gene sequence: CDR1 LGHNA, CDR2 YSLEER. CDR3 in DNA: TGCGCCAGCAGCCAAGATACGGGAGAGGGCTACGAGCAGTACTTC. Its protein is CASSQDTGEGYEQYF.

The genes are TRBV10-3 and TRBJ2-7; D not certain. This CDR3 is 12 amino acids long. Germline V gives CDR1 ENHRY, CDR2 SYGVKD. Deletions cut 4 bases from V and 2 bases from J, with 6 bases between. CDR3 loop: CAISAAPYEQYF. CDR3 nucleotide sequence: TGTGCCATCAGTGCCGCCCCCTACGAGCAGTACTTC.

A word on this clonotype: This sequence may be a read error, since a much larger clone differs from it by one base. The chain uses TRBV20-1 and TRBJ2-3; 10 bases map to TRBD2. Unmatched junction bases numbered 10, after V lost 5 bases and J lost 2 bases. CDR3 length: 16 amino acids. CDR1 and CDR2 from the germline V gene are DFQATT and SNEGSKA (reference sequence). In nucleotides, the CDR3 is TGCAGTGCTTTCCTACTAGCGGGGCAGGCCACAGATACGCAGTATTTT. Its translation is CSAFLLAGQATDTQYF.

This clonotype was observed many times. The V and J genes are TRBV29-1 and TRBJ2-2, with D possibly TRBD1 on 6 matching bases. The CDR3 runs 13 residues. The germline V gene encodes CDR1 SQVTM and CDR2 ANQGSEA. Trimming pared 3 bases from V and 5 bases from J, leaving 10 bases between. CDR3 region: CSVDGGRTGELFF. As DNA, the CDR3 is TGCAGCGTTGATGGGGGCCGGACCGGGGAGCTGTTTTTT.

The gene calls are TRBV5-1 and TRBJ2-5, with 7 nucleotides matching TRBD1. This CDR3 comprises 16 residues. Trimming removed 3 bases from V and 1 base from J; junction bases left unmatched: 9. Germline V gene data show CDR1 as SGHRS and CDR2 as YFSETQ. CDR3 in DNA: TGCGCCAGCAGCTCCTCGGCAGGGGGAGCCCAAGAGACCCAGTACTTC. It yields the protein CASSSSAGGAQETQYF.

This clonotype was picked up a small number of times. The chain carries TRBV30 and TRBJ2-1; tentative D call: TRBD2 (6 bases). The CDR3 is 14 amino acids. V was clipped by 3 bases and J by 12 bases, with 21 bases between them. The germline V gene encodes CDR1 GTSNPN and CDR2 SVGIG (reference sequence). The DNA of the CDR3 is TGTGCCTGGAGCCCCGGGGAGGACACAAGGGGGCAGTTCTTC. Its translation: CAWSPGEDTRGQFF.

In its sample, this clonotype was seen many times. This chain links TRBV28 with TRBJ2-3; possible D gene TRBD1, 6 bases. Between the trimmed V and J ends, which lost 5 bases and 2 bases, there was a span of 14 bases. CDR1 is MDHEN and CDR2 is SYDVKM in the germline V gene. The CDR3 consists of 15 residues. CDR3 sequence: CASSLQGSDTDTQYF. The CDR3 DNA is TGTGCCAGCAGTCTCCAGGGGAGCGACACAGATACGCAGTATTTT.

This clonotype was seen many times. The gene calls are TRBV7-9 and TRBJ2-1; 12 nucleotides agree with TRBD2. Germline V gene lookup returns CDR1 SEHNR and CDR2 FQNEAQ (reference sequence). V lost 3 bases to trimming and J lost 3 bases; unmatched junction nucleotides: 3. The CDR3 length is 16 residues. CDR3 sequence (DNA): TGTGCCAGCAGCTTCGAGGGACTAGCGGGCTACAATGAGCAGTTCTTC. Translating gives CASSFEGLAGYNEQFF. The variable domain in full, with the rest retrieved from reference TRBV7-9 and TRBJ2-1, is DTGVSQNPRHKITKRGQNVTFRCDPISEHNRLYWYRQTLGQGPEFLTYFQNEAQLEKSRLLSDRFSAERPKGSFSTLEIQRTEQGDSAMYLCASSFEGLAGYNEQFFGPGTRLTVL.

This clonotype appeared many times. The chain uses TRBV7-2 and TRBJ1-1; TRBD1 is a possible D gene (5 bases). The germline V gene has CDR1 SGHTA and CDR2 FQGNSA. The CDR3 totals 17 residues. V lost 2 bases and J lost 4, with 20 bases in between. The CDR3 sequence: CASSLFINGGTSTEAFF. The CDR3 nucleotides are TGTGCCAGCAGCTTATTTATAAATGGGGGAACGAGCACTGAAGCTTTCTTT.